Sequencing of this T cell receptor beta chain was carried out in a study of shared clonotypes between healthy human individuals. Findings and caveats of the study: Genetic and exposure-history diversity was limited by the few donors.

Libraries were prepared by immunoSEQ multiplex PCR; TCRdb keeps only in-frame clonotypes and omits some of them. Among some 1.5 million clones listed, around 97% were seen once. Comment on this clone: Its antigen is currently unknown.

The CDR3 is made up of 8 amino acids. Deletions cut 11 bases from V and 15 bases from J, with 11 bases between. Per the germline V gene, CDR1 is MDHEN and CDR2 is SYDVKM. The sequence was collected from a man younger than 40 in good health. Sequenced: naive CD4+ T cells sorted from blood. Subset of the sample: CD45RA+ positively selected. The J gene is TRBJ2-1, the V gene TRBV28; D uncertain. The CDR3 bases are TGTGCCTCCAGCTATAGGTTCTTC. It specifies CASSYRFF. Full variable domain (missing parts from reference TRBV28 and TRBJ2-1): DVKVTQSSRYLVKRTGEKVFLECVQDMDHENMFWYRQDPGLGLRLIYFSYDVKMKEKGDIPEGYSVSREKKERFSLILESASTNQTSMYLCASSYRFFGPGTRLTVL.